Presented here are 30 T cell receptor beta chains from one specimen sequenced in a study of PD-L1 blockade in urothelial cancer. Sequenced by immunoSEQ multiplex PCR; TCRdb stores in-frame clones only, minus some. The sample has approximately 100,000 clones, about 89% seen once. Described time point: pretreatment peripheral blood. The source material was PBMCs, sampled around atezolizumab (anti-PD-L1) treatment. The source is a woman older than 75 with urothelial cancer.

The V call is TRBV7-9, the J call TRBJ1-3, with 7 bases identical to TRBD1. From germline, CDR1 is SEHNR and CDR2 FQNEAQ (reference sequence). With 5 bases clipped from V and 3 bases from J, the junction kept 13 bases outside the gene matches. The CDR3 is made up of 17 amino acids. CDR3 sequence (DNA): TGTGCCAGCAGCATCCTTCTCGACAGGGAGAGTGGAAACACCATATATTTT. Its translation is CASSILLDRESGNTIYF.

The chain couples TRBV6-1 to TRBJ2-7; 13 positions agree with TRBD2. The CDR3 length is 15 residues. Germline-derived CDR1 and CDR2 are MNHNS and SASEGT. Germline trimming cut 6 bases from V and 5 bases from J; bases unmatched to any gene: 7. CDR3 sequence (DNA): TGTGCCAGCAGAAAACTAGCGGGAGGGCCCAACGAGCAGTACTTC. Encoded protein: CASRKLAGGPNEQYF.

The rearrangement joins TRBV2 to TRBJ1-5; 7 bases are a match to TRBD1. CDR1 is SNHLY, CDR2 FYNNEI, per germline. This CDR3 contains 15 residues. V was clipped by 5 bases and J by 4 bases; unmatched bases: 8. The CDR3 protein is CASSPGGQINQPQHF. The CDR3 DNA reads TGTGCCAGCAGTCCAGGGGGACAGATTAATCAGCCCCAGCATTTT.

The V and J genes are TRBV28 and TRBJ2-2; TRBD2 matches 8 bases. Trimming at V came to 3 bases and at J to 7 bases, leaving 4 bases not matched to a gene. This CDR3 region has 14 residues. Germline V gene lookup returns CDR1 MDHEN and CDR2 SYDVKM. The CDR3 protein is CASSFPGTSGELFF. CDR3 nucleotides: TGTGCCAGCAGTTTTCCCGGGACTAGCGGGGAGCTGTTTTTT.

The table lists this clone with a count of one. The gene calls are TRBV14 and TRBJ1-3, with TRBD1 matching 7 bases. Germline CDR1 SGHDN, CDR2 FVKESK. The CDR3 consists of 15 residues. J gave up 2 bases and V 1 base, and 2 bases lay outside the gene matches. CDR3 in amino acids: CASSQVGTAGNTIYF. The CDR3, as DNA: TGTGCCAGCAGCCAAGTCGGGACAGCTGGAAACACCATATATTTT. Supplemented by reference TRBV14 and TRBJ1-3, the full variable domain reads EAGVTQFPSHSVIEKGQTVTLRCDPISGHDNLYWYRRVMGKEIKFLLHFVKESKQDESGMPNNRFLAERTGGTYSTLKVQPAELEDSGVYFCASSQVGTAGNTIYFGEGSWLTVV.

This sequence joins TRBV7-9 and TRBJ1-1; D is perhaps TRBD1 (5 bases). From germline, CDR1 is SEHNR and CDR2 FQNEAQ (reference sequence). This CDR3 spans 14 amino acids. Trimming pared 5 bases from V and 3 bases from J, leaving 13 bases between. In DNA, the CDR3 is TGTGCCAGCAGCCTGGCGCGGGGGGACACTGAAGCTTTCTTT. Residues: CASSLARGDTEAFF.

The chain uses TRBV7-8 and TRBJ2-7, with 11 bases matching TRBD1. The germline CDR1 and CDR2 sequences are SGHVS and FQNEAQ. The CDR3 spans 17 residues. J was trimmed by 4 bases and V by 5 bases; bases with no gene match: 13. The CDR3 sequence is CASSLGTGTGGGYEQYF. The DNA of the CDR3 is TGTGCCAGCAGCCTAGGGACCGGGACAGGGGGTGGTTACGAGCAGTACTTC.

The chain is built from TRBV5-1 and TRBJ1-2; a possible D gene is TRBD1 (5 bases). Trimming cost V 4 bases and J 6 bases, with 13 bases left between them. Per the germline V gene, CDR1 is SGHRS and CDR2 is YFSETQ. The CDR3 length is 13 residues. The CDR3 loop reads CASSLRTSNGYTF. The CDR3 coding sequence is TGCGCCAGCAGCCTCAGGACATCAAATGGCTACACCTTC. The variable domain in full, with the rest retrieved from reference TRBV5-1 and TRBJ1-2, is KAGVTQTPRYLIKTRGQQVTLSCSPISGHRSVSWYQQTPGQGLQFLFEYFSETQRNKGNFPGRFSGRQFSNSRSEMNVSTLELGDSALYLCASSLRTSNGYTFGSGTRLTVV.

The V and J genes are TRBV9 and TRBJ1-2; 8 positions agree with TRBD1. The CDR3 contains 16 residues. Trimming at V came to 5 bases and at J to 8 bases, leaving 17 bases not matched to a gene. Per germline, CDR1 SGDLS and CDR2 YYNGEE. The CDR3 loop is CASSEGTGQVWRGYTF. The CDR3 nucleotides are TGTGCCAGCAGTGAGGGCACGGGACAGGTCTGGCGAGGCTACACCTTC.

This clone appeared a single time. CDR3 in amino acids: CASSQGTGQGNTIYF. Written as DNA, the CDR3 is TGCGCCAGCAGCCAAGGGACAGGTCAGGGAAACACCATATATTTT. The chain couples TRBV5-1 to TRBJ1-3, with TRBD1 matching 8 bases. CDR1 and CDR2 (germline): SGHRS, YFSETQ. CDR3 length: 15 residues. The V gene end was trimmed by 4 bases and the J gene end by 4 bases; junction bases not matched to a gene: 7.

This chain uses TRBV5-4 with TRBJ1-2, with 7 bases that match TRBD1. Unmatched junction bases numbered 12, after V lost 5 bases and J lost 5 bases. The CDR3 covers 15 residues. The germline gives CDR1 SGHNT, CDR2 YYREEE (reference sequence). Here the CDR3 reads CASSFDRVEGYGYTF. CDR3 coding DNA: TGTGCCAGCAGTTTTGACAGGGTGGAGGGGTATGGCTACACCTTC.

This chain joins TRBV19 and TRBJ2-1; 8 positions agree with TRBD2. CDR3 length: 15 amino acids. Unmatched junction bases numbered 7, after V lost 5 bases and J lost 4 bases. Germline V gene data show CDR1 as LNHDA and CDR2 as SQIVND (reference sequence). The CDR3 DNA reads TGTGCCAGTAGTTTCCGGGAGGGCCTATACAATGAGCAGTTCTTC. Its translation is CASSFREGLYNEQFF.

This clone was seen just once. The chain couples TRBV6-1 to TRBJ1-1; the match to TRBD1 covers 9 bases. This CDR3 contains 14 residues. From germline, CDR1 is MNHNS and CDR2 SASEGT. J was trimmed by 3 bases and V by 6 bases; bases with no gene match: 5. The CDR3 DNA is TGTGCCAGCAGGAGGGGACAGGGACACACTGAAGCTTTCTTT. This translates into CASRRGQGHTEAFF.

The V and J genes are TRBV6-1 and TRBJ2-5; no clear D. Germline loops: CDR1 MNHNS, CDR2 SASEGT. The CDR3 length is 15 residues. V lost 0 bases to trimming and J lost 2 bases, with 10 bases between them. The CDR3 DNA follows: TGTGCCAGCAGTGAAGCCCTAGGCAGTCAAGAGACCCAGTACTTC. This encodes CASSEALGSQETQYF.

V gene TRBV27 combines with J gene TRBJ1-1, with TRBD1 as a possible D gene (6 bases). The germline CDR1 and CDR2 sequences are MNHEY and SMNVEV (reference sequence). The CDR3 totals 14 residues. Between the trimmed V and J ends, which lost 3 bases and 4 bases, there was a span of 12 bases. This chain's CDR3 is CASSFSGVGTEAFF. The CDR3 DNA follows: TGTGCCAGCAGTTTCTCAGGGGTGGGCACTGAAGCTTTCTTT.

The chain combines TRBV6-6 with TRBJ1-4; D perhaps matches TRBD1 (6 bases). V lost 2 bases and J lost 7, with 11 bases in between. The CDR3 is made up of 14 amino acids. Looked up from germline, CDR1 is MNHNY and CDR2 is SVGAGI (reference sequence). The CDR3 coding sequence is TGTGCCAGCAGTTACGGGGGCATAGGTGAAAAACTGTTTTTT. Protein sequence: CASSYGGIGEKLFF.

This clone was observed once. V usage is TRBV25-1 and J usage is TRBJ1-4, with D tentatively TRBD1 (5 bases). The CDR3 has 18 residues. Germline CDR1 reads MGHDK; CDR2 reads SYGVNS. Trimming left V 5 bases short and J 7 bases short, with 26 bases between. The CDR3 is CASSSHRQGESGGEKLFF. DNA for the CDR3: TGTGCCAGCAGTTCCCACAGACAAGGGGAAAGTGGTGGTGAAAAACTGTTTTTT.

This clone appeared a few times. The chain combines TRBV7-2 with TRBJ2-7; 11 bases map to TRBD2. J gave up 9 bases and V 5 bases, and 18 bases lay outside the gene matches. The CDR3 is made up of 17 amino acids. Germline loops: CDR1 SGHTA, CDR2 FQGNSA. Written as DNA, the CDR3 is TGTGCCAGCAGCCGCTACCTGACTAGCGGGACCCCCCAATGGCAGTACTTC. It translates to CASSRYLTSGTPQWQYF.

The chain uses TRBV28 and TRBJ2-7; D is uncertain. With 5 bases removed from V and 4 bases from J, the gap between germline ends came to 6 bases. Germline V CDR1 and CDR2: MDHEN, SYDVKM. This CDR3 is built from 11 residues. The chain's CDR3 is CASSLFYEQYF. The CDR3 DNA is TGTGCCAGCAGTCTCTTTTACGAGCAGTACTTC.

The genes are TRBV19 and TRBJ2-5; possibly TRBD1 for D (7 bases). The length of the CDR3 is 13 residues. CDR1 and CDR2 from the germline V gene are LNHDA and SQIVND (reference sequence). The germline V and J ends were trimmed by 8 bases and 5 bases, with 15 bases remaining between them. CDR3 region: CASADRDWETQYF. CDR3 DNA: TGTGCCAGTGCAGACAGGGACTGGGAGACCCAGTACTTC.

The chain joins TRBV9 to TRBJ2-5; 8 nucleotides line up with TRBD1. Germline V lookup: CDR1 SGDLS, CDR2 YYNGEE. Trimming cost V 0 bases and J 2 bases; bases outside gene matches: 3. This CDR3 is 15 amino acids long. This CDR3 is CASSVAGQGQETQYF. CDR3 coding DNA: TGTGCCAGCAGCGTAGCTGGACAGGGACAAGAGACCCAGTACTTC.

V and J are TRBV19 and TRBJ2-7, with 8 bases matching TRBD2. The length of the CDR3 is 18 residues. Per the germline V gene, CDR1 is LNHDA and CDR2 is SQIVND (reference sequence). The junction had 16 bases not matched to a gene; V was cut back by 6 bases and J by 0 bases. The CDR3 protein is CASSRNPPRTSYSYEQYF. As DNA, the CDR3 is TGTGCCAGTAGCAGAAACCCGCCTCGGACTAGCTACTCCTACGAGCAGTACTTC.

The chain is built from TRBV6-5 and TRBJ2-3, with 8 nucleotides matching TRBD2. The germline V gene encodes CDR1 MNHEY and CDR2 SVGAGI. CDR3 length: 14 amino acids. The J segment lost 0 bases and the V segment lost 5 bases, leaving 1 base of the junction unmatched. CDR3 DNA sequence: TGTGCCAGCAGTCCTAGCGGGAGCACAGATACGCAGTATTTT. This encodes CASSPSGSTDTQYF.

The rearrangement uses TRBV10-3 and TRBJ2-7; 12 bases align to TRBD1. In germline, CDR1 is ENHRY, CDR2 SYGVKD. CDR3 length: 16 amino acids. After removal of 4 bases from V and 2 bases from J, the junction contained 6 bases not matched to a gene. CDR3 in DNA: TGTGCCATCAGTGGGGTGGGACAGGGGGCCACCTACGAGCAGTACTTC. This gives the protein CAISGVGQGATYEQYF.

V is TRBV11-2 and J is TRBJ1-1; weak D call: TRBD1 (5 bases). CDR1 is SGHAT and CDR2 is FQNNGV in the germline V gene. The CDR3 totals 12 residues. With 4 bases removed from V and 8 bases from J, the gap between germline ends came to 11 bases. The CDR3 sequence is CASSWGQREAFF. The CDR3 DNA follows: TGTGCCAGCAGCTGGGGCCAGAGGGAAGCTTTCTTT.

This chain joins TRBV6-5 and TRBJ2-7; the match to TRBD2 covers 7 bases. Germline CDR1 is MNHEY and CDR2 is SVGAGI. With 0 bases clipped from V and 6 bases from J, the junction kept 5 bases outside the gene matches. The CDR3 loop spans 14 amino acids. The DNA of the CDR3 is TGTGCCAGCAGTTACTCCTCGGGACTATCCGAGCAGTACTTC. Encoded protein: CASSYSSGLSEQYF.

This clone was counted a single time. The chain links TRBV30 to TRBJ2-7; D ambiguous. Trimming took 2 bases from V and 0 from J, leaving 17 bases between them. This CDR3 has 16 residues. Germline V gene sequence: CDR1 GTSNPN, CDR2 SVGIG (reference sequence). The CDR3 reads CAWSFPRLRSSYEQYF. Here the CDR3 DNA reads TGTGCCTGGAGTTTTCCCCGACTGCGAAGCTCCTACGAGCAGTACTTC.

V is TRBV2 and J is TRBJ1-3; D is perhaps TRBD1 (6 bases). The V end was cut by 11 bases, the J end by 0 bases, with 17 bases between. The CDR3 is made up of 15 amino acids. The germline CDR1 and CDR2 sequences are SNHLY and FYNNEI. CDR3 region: CAGLTGSSSGNTIYF. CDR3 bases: TGTGCCGGTTTGACAGGTTCGAGCTCTGGAAACACCATATATTTT.

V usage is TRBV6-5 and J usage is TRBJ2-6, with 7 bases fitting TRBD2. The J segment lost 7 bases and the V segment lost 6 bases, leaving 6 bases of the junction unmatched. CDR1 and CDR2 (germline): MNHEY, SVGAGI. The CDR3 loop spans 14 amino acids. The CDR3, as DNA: TGTGCCAGCAGCCCCCGCGGGGGAGCCAACGTCCTGACTTTC. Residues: CASSPRGGANVLTF.

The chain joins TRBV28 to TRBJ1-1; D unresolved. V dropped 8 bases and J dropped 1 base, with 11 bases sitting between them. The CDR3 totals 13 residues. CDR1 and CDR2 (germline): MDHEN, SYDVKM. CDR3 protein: CASERHGNTEAFF. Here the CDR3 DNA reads TGTGCCAGCGAGAGACATGGGAACACTGAAGCTTTCTTT.